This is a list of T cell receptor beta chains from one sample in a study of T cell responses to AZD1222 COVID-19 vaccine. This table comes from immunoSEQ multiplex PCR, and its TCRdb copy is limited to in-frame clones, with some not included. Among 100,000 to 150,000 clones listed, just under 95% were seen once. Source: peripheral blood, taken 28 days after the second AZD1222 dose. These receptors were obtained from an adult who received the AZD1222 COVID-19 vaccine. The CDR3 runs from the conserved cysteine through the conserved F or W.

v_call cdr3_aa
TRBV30 CAWSRRGGSSPYEQYF
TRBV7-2 CASSLRSGGSGVEQFF
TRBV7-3 CASSTGSTEKLFF
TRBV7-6 CASSLVTSVRETQYF
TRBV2 CASSIKGWEKLFF
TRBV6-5 CASSYLGTNEQYF
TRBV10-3 CAISEGDSYNEQFF
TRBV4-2 CASSQAGQNAYGYTF
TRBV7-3 CASSFGHQETQYF
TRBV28 CASSPPGTSGETQYF
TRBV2 CASSEALRENYGYTF
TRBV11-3 CASSLEAGETYEQYF
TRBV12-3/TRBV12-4 CASSRDRNTEAFF
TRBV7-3 CASSTGQGIQETQYF
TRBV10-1 CASSRATEAFF
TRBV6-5 CASRRRTANQPQHF
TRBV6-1 CASSEGLASLSEQYF
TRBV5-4 CASSLDLAEAYEQYF
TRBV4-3 CASSQDLGSGEPSDTQYF
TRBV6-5 CASVQGGYGYTF
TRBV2 CASSAGGVYEQYF
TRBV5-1 CASSRTGTGISSSYNSPLHF
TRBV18 CASSPGGGQVTEAFF
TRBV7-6 CASSPQLTSSYEQYF
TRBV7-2 CASSLVSGNNSPLHF
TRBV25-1 CASSESWRDPEKLFF
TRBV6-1 CASTETGTNYGYTF
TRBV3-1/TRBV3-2 CASSLAGGAGGELFF
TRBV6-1 CASSEDGGLSYNEQFF
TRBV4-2 CASSQLWGGTDTQYF
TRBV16 CASMPRWDNSPLHF
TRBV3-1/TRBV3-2 CASSQDHSPRGQYF
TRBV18 CASSPSTGALSTDTQYF
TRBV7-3 CASSLNSVGTGELFF
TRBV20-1 CSASVVGPGGTIYF
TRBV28 CASSLPSAGGGQTQYF
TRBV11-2 CASSFSGRGETQYF
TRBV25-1 CASRGSTNTGELFF
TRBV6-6 CASRSQGEGARETQYF
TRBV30 CACSRGGPGANVLTF
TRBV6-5 CASSPLSGPETQYF
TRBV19 CASSTGLLYEQFF
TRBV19 CASSGTHYNEQFF
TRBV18 CASSLGVAEAKNIQYF
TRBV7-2 CASRRQGVGGYTF
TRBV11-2 CASSLDSPGETQYF
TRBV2 CASSGETDTQYF
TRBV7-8 CASSPPVRGLPSPLHF
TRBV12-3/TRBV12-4 CASSFWPNTEAFF
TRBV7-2 CASSTTTGAGNTIYF